The 14 T cell receptor beta chains reported below all come from one sample, sequenced in a study of beta chain features in type 1 diabetes. General study results and limits: Type 1 diabetes patients showed a moderate but significant shortening of TCRB CDR3s in all four CD4+ subsets.

Expressed TCRB transcripts were sequenced because the isolated RNA had all been reverse transcribed beforehand. Profiled with immunoSEQ multiplex PCR; TCRdb holds only in-frame clones, not every one. This sample has some 240,000 clones, with 16% found just once. Antigens of these TCRs are unknown. Sequencing input: naive CD4+ T cells from blood. These receptors came from a young man with type 1 diabetes.

The chain couples TRBV4-1 to TRBJ2-3; 7 bases are shared with TRBD1. Germline V CDR1 and CDR2: MGHRA, YSYEKL. Germline trimming cut 3 bases from V and 0 bases from J; bases unmatched to any gene: 3. CDR3 length: 15 residues. CDR3 nucleotides: TGCGCCAGCAGCCATCTACAGGGGAGCACAGATACGCAGTATTTT. This gives the protein CASSHLQGSTDTQYF.

In this sample, this clone turned up a few times. Other DNA sequences from this sample encode an identical CDR3 as well. V gene TRBV25-1 combines with J gene TRBJ2-3; weak D call: TRBD1 (5 bases). CDR3 length equals 14 residues. The ends were cut back, 3 bases at V and 0 bases at J, with 7 bases in the middle. Germline V lookup: CDR1 MGHDK, CDR2 SYGVNS. DNA for the CDR3: TGTGCCAGCAGTGATAGGGGTAGCACAGATACGCAGTATTTT. It yields the protein CASSDRGSTDTQYF.

The chain links TRBV25-1 to TRBJ1-1; D is unresolved. The CDR3 is made up of 14 amino acids. Germline V CDR1 and CDR2: MGHDK, SYGVNS. Trimming removed 0 bases at V and 9 bases at J, with 14 bases between. For the CDR3, the DNA is TGTGCCAGCAGTGAATATAGGGCCCCCGGCCAAGCTTTCTTT. This encodes CASSEYRAPGQAFF.

This clone was found a few times. V and J are TRBV4-1 and TRBJ2-7; 11 bases map to TRBD2. The CDR3 extends over 14 amino acids. V was pared by 4 bases and J by 3 bases, with 2 bases of the junction left unmatched. Germline CDR1 and CDR2: MGHRA and YSYEKL. This chain's CDR3 is CASSPGTSGYEQYF. In DNA, the CDR3 is TGCGCCAGCAGCCCCGGGACTAGCGGCTACGAGCAGTACTTC.

The V call is TRBV7-9, the J call TRBJ2-4; the match to TRBD2 covers 9 bases. The V gene's germline CDR1 is SEHNR and CDR2 FQNEAQ (reference sequence). V shed 1 base, J shed 4 bases, and the junction held 5 bases outside the gene matches. This CDR3 spans 16 amino acids. The CDR3 DNA sequence: TGTGCCAGCAGCTTAGTCCTAGCGGGGATAAAAAACATTCAGTACTTC. Protein: CASSLVLAGIKNIQYF.

The V call is TRBV27, the J call TRBJ2-1, with 9 bases lining up with TRBD1. CDR1 and CDR2 (germline): MNHEY, SMNVEV (reference sequence). Trimming removed 5 bases from V and 3 bases from J; junction bases left unmatched: 2. The CDR3 contains 14 residues. The DNA of the CDR3 is TGTGCCAGCAGTCCGGGACAGGGCTACAATGAGCAGTTCTTC. Encoded protein: CASSPGQGYNEQFF.

The rearrangement joins TRBV9 to TRBJ2-1, with 9 bases lining up with TRBD1. V trimming: 4 bases; J trimming: 2 bases; junction bases outside the gene matches: 4. CDR3 length equals 15 residues. The germline V gene has CDR1 SGDLS and CDR2 YYNGEE. In nucleotides, the CDR3 is TGTGCCAGCAGCCTACGACAGGGGGCCTACAATGAGCAGTTCTTC. Its protein product is CASSLRQGAYNEQFF.

This clone was seen only a few times. This chain joins TRBV7-9 and TRBJ2-7; possible D gene TRBD1, 5 bases. Germline V gives CDR1 SEHNR, CDR2 FQNEAQ (reference sequence). The length of the CDR3 is 15 residues. Trimming removed 5 bases at V and 3 bases at J, with 17 bases between. CDR3 sequence reads: CASSVRGTEVYEQYF. The CDR3 coding sequence is TGTGCCAGCAGCGTAAGGGGCACCGAGGTCTACGAGCAGTACTTC.

The chain recombines TRBV10-3 with TRBJ2-3; D uncertain. The CDR3 covers 14 residues. Trimming removed 4 bases at V and 2 bases at J, with 10 bases between. Per germline, CDR1 ENHRY and CDR2 SYGVKD. DNA for the CDR3: TGTGCCATCAGTGCCGCTAGGGACACAGATACGCAGTATTTT. Translation: CAISAARDTDTQYF.

This sequence joins TRBV9 and TRBJ2-3, with D perhaps matching TRBD1 (5 bases). The CDR3 has 18 amino acids. The V and J ends lost 1 base and 5 bases respectively, with 23 bases between them. CDR1 is SGDLS and CDR2 is YYNGEE in the germline V gene. CDR3 residues: CASSVTILGRRTGDTQYF. The CDR3 bases are TGTGCCAGCAGCGTAACGATCTTGGGGCGCCGCACCGGAGATACGCAGTATTTT.

V gene TRBV7-9 combines with J gene TRBJ1-1; D not resolved. CDR3 size: 14 residues. V shed 0 bases and J shed 12 bases, with 17 bases lying between them. Per germline, CDR1 SEHNR and CDR2 FQNEAQ (reference sequence). CDR3 region: CASSLALRTGGTFF. The CDR3 DNA reads as TGTGCCAGCAGCTTAGCCCTTAGGACGGGTGGAACTTTCTTT. Complete variable domain (other parts from reference TRBV7-9 and TRBJ1-1): DTGVSQNPRHKITKRGQNVTFRCDPISEHNRLYWYRQTLGQGPEFLTYFQNEAQLEKSRLLSDRFSAERPKGSFSTLEIQRTEQGDSAMYLCASSLALRTGGTFFGQGTRLTVV.

This clone was picked up a small number of times. The chain combines TRBV11-2 with TRBJ2-7, with a possible D match to TRBD1 (5 bases). Trimming left V 1 base short and J 2 bases short, with 9 bases between. The germline CDR1 and CDR2 sequences are SGHAT and FQNNGV. The length of the CDR3 is 14 residues. In DNA, the CDR3 is TGTGCCAGCAGCTTAGTGCAGGGAACCTACGAGCAGTACTTC. The encoded protein is CASSLVQGTYEQYF. Full variable domain (rest looked up from reference TRBV11-2 and TRBJ2-7): EAGVAQSPRYKIIEKRQSVAFWCNPISGHATLYWYQQILGQGPKLLIQFQNNGVVDDSQLPKDRFSAERLKGVDSTLKIQPAKLEDSAVYLCASSLVQGTYEQYFGPGTRLTVT.

This clone was seen a handful of times. The V call is TRBV30, the J call TRBJ1-5; D is unresolved. The germline V gene has CDR1 GTSNPN and CDR2 SVGIG (reference sequence). The ends were cut back, 3 bases at V and 4 bases at J, with 7 bases in the middle. CDR3 length: 12 amino acids. CDR3 nucleotides: TGTGCCTGGAGATCGGGGAATCAGCCCCAGCATTTT. As protein: CAWRSGNQPQHF.

The chain has TRBV29-1 and TRBJ2-2; 7 bases are a match to TRBD1. The J segment lost 1 base and the V segment lost 8 bases, leaving 7 bases of the junction unmatched. This CDR3 comprises 14 residues. CDR1 is SQVTM, CDR2 ANQGSEA, per germline. In nucleotides, the CDR3 is TGCAGCATCCAGGGACAGCAGAACACCGGGGAGCTGTTTTTT. As protein: CSIQGQQNTGELFF.